These T cell receptor beta chains were read from a single sample in a study of neurological immune-mediated disorders. TCRdb redid the calling of the 5' RACE reads with MiXCR, one entry per CDR3 protein. The data show about 58,000 distinct CDR3 sequences, 3% to 4% seen once. Input material: PBMCs. Receptors were obtained from a woman aged 55-70 years with multiple sclerosis. Both conserved end residues are part of each CDR3. Fields, in order: J gene, CDR3 length, V gene, CDR3 protein.

>TRBJ2-7|11|TRBV2
CASSPTLEQYF
>TRBJ2-7|14|TRBV7-9
CASSSIRGAYEQYF
>TRBJ1-3|13|TRBV12-3/TRBV12-4
CASSQGLGNTIYF
>TRBJ2-7|10|TRBV3-1
CASGNYEQYF
>TRBJ2-3|16|TRBV7-8
CASSFGRAVPTDTQYF
>TRBJ2-3|16|TRBV20-1
CSARPGQGTHTDTQYF
>TRBJ1-6|17|TRBV5-1
CASSLGPGGDYNSPLHF
>TRBJ1-2|12|TRBV6-2/TRBV6-3
CASSYSALAQTF
>TRBJ1-4|16|TRBV6-6
CASRDLRGPANEKLFF
>TRBJ2-5|19|TRBV4-1
CASSPRVLRTGTAQETQYF
>TRBJ1-4|13|TRBV7-9
CASSSKTGEKLFF
>TRBJ2-7|17|TRBV5-1
CASSSGTSGGARYEQYF
>TRBJ2-7|13|TRBV27
CASSWQLGDEQYF
>TRBJ2-7|12|TRBV5-1
CASSVDGYEQYF
>TRBJ2-1|14|TRBV29-1
CSVGRGPPRNEQFF
>TRBJ2-2|17|TRBV7-8
CASSLPQWGANTGELFF
>TRBJ2-1|16|TRBV20-1
CSARGDRVSSYNEQFF
>TRBJ2-3|13|TRBV20-1
CSARKFSTDTQYF
>TRBJ1-3|14|TRBV6-5
CASRTIDSGNTIYF
>TRBJ2-7|16|TRBV4-1
CASSQEAGGTGVEQYF
>TRBJ2-1|11|TRBV20-1
CSARDRGLSFF
>TRBJ1-1|14|TRBV6-5
CASSYSLPRREAFF
>TRBJ1-6|13|TRBV3-1
CASSRQGDSPLHF